This T cell receptor (beta chain) was observed in a study of T cell changes during pregnancy in multiple sclerosis. Profiling relied on immunoSEQ multiplex PCR, and the TCRdb table lists in-frame clones only, not all of them. The data contain fewer than 90,000 clones, about 93% of them singletons. The ends lost 3 bases at V and 7 bases at J; junction bases unmatched: 9. CDR1 and CDR2 (germline): SGHDN, FVKESK. This CDR3 comprises 15 residues. This receptor was identified in a female donor with multiple sclerosis, enrolled in a pregnancy study. The material sequenced was peripheral blood, taken in the first trimester of pregnancy. The V gene is TRBV14, the J gene TRBJ2-1, with 7 nucleotides matching TRBD2. The CDR3 bases are TGTGCCAGCAGCCACAGGGCGGGAGTAGGTAATGAGCAGTTCTTC. Protein sequence: CASSHRAGVGNEQFF.